This T cell receptor (beta chain) was found in a study of T cell responses to AZD1222 COVID-19 vaccine. Looked up from germline, CDR1 is MNHEY and CDR2 is SMNVEV (reference sequence). This CDR3 is 15 amino acids long. V shed 3 bases and J shed 4 bases, with 13 bases lying between them. Measured with immunoSEQ multiplex PCR; TCRdb has only the in-frame clones, and not every one. The sample includes 110,000 to 150,000 clones, around 91% of them seen just once. Notes on this clone: Its specificity is unknown.

The study, taken as a whole, reports: Clonal diversity may have been underestimated in mostly white British donors. It was only a handful of AZD1222 recipients who were seropositive at baseline.

The chain has TRBV27 and TRBJ1-3; weak D call: TRBD1 (5 bases). The TCR originated in an adult in good health. Sample: peripheral blood, taken on day 0 of AZD1222 vaccination. CDR3 coding DNA: TGTGCCAGCAGTTTTAGGGGACGCGGGGGAAACACCATATATTTT. This gives the protein CASSFRGRGGNTIYF.